This T cell receptor beta chain stems from a study of blood T cell repertoires in COVID-19. Across the whole study: Both acute and convalescent COVID-19 samples were obtained from the United States, Italy and Spain.

In the original workflow: Using reference gene primer amplification, nucleated cell counts were estimated. This table comes from immunoSEQ multiplex PCR, and its TCRdb copy is limited to in-frame clones, with some not included. The DNA gave D and trimming, while V, J and clone size come from that table. The top ten clones hold around 13% of a sample with 200,000 to 250,000 clones, approximately 80% of them seen once. Unmatched junction bases numbered 6, after V lost 3 bases and J lost 4 bases. CDR1 and CDR2 from the germline V gene are KGHSH and LQKENI. The CDR3 has 15 amino acids. The V gene is TRBV18, the J gene TRBJ2-3; 8 bases line up with TRBD1. Material: peripheral blood. The receptor was derived from a human donor in a cohort sampled during active COVID-19. The CDR3 spells CASSPTAGGSDTQYF. The CDR3 nucleotides are TGTGCCAGCTCACCCACGGCAGGGGGCTCAGATACGCAGTATTTT.